The rows below give T cell receptor beta chains drawn from one sample of a study of blood T cell repertoires in COVID-19. TCRdb's table, derived via immunoSEQ multiplex PCR, lists solely in-frame clones and lacks some. The table includes 300,000 to 400,000 clones, 88% detected once. Material for sequencing was peripheral blood. These receptors all come from a woman between 70 and 85 years old with COVID-19, enrolled during active disease. Each CDR3 is given with its conserved first and last residue.

j_call v_call cdr3_aa
TRBJ2-1 TRBV28 CASSPSGSSYNEQFF
TRBJ1-2 TRBV2 CASSGGEAYGYTF
TRBJ1-2 TRBV29-1 CSVRDLRTGYTF
TRBJ2-2 TRBV28 CASSPGGYPGLAGTGELFF
TRBJ1-2 TRBV29-1 CSVVAHTGFDGYTF
TRBJ2-1 TRBV10-3 CAISETGLAANEQFF
TRBJ1-1 TRBV19 CASSIAYEAVVHEAFF
TRBJ2-7 TRBV7-2 CASSRRQGASYEQYF
TRBJ1-6 TRBV6-5 CASQTGADNSPLHF
TRBJ1-2 TRBV9 CASSSRTENYGYTF
TRBJ2-7 TRBV30 CAWSFSTSSYEQYF
TRBJ1-2 TRBV6-5 CASSYSDSGYGYTF
TRBJ2-7 TRBV4-3 CASSQDERSNRQQYF
TRBJ2-7 TRBV27 CASSQERVSYEQYF
TRBJ1-1 TRBV18 CASSPPRQGKAFF
TRBJ1-1 TRBV3-1/TRBV3-2 CASSQDAEPNTEAFF
TRBJ2-1 TRBV3-1/TRBV3-2 CASSQGGTYSYNEQFF
TRBJ2-7 TRBV28 CASSRYEQYF
TRBJ1-5 TRBV2 CASSEGLRGRGQPQHF
TRBJ1-4 TRBV29-1 CSVEVGPAVGTNEKLFF
TRBJ1-5 TRBV6-2/TRBV6-3 CASSYRGYSNQPQHF
TRBJ1-1 TRBV9 CASSGGTEAFF
TRBJ1-1 TRBV9 CASSAGTGGTNTEAFF
TRBJ2-3 TRBV3-1/TRBV3-2 CASSPWTGLADTQYF
TRBJ2-3 TRBV24-1 CATSDYRGRGDTQYF
TRBJ1-6 TRBV29-1 CSVGTGLDSPLHF
TRBJ1-5 TRBV7-2 CASSRGQVREPQHF
TRBJ1-1 TRBV19 CASSPGHFAEAFF
TRBJ2-1 TRBV24-1 CATSDPGTGNNEQFF
TRBJ1-1 TRBV12-3/TRBV12-4 CASSLRENTEAFF
TRBJ1-1 TRBV19 CASSWGGNTEAFF
TRBJ2-7 TRBV28 CASLDRGPTYEQYF
TRBJ1-3 TRBV19 CASRRSAYSGNTIYF
TRBJ2-2 TRBV5-4 CASSPNRLAGSTGELFF
TRBJ1-2 TRBV7-9 CASSFTVNYGYTF
TRBJ2-2 TRBV24-1 CATSGGPGELFF
TRBJ2-2 TRBV12-3/TRBV12-4 CASRTGSPGELFF
TRBJ1-4 TRBV4-3 CASSQGTGNNEKLFF
TRBJ1-2 TRBV7-7 CASSPRRTQNYGYTF
TRBJ1-2 TRBV11-2 CASSGDRGLGYTF
TRBJ2-5 TRBV7-3 CASSLRPGETQYF
TRBJ2-5 TRBV29-1 CSVAHRLAGGLNYQETQYF
TRBJ1-2 TRBV29-1 CSAYSSNYGYTF
TRBJ1-2 TRBV19 CASSISQGDYGYTF
TRBJ1-5 TRBV28 CASSTPLRDRGQPQHF
TRBJ1-1 TRBV18 CASSPGSGDTEAFF
TRBJ1-2 TRBV4-2 CASSQGTVQANYGYTF
TRBJ1-1 TRBV3-1/TRBV3-2 CASSYQGKNTEAFF
TRBJ1-1 TRBV28 CATLVRNTEAFF
TRBJ1-4 TRBV24-1 CATSDSRSNNEKLFF
TRBJ1-2 TRBV27 CASGTGTGHPYGYTF
TRBJ1-2 TRBV5-6 CASSLGLVFWGYTF
TRBJ2-1 TRBV5-1 CASSLGGPYNEQFF
TRBJ2-7 TRBV3-1/TRBV3-2 CASSQPSRKFQQYF
TRBJ1-1 TRBV7-8 CASSLARTGATEAFF
TRBJ1-5 TRBV6-4 CASSDSVRPKQGGLSNQPQHF
TRBJ2-7 TRBV7-2 CASSLLAGVRSYEQYF